The sequence of this TCR beta chain was determined in a study of T cell responses to AZD1222 COVID-19 vaccine. Points from the study as a whole: Seropositive at baseline were only a handful of AZD1222 recipients. An increase in Spike-specific TCR breadth and depth was observed after two AZD1222 doses. The sample set comprised mostly white British donors with more females, and clonal diversity was possibly underestimated. No day 14 peak samples; only post-peak repertoires were characterized.

From germline, CDR1 is SGHRS and CDR2 YFSETQ. V shed 2 bases, J shed 6 bases, and the junction held 7 bases outside the gene matches. CDR3 length: 14 amino acids. Data came from immunoSEQ multiplex PCR; TCRdb stores just in-frame clones and leaves some out. The sample lists about 100,000 clones; around 91% were seen once. Of note for this clone: The antigen remains undetermined.

Sequencing was performed on peripheral blood, taken on day 0 of AZD1222 vaccination. V gene TRBV5-1 combines with J gene TRBJ2-7; TRBD1 matches at 8 bases. This sequence was found in an adult in good health. The CDR3 is CASSFPDRDSEQYF. The CDR3 bases are TGCGCCAGCAGCTTCCCGGACAGGGATTCCGAGCAGTACTTC.